Listed below are T cell receptor beta chains from one sample, sequenced in a study of blood T cell repertoires in COVID-19. Clones were read by immunoSEQ multiplex PCR, and TCRdb kept only the in-frame ones, dropping some. This sample has roughly 260,000 clones, with 87% found just once. Sequences were obtained from peripheral blood. The receptors here all came from a woman in her forties or fifties who had recovered from COVID-19. Both conserved end residues are part of each CDR3. D genes are given only for firm matches. Clone sizes are given selectively: once, few, many, or a class where the clone is expanded.

j_call cdr3_length d_call v_call clone_size cdr3_aa cdr3_nt
TRBJ1-1 15 - TRBV6-5 - CASTRRGSYATEAFF TGTGCCAGCACCCGGCGGGGGAGTTACGCCACTGAAGCTTTCTTT
TRBJ2-1 16 - TRBV24-1 - CATSDQRGGDYNEQFF TGTGCCACCAGTGATCAGCGAGGGGGTGATTACAATGAGCAGTTCTTC
TRBJ1-1 15 TRBD1 TRBV27 - CASSQPYRGGTEAFF TGTGCCAGCAGTCAACCATACAGGGGGGGCACTGAAGCTTTCTTT
TRBJ2-1 12 - TRBV12-3/TRBV12-4 - CASRPNLGEQFF TGTGCCAGCAGGCCTAACCTAGGTGAGCAGTTCTTC
TRBJ2-7 15 - TRBV5-1 - CASSPNIANLYEQYF TGCGCCAGCAGCCCTAACATAGCGAACCTCTACGAGCAGTACTTC
TRBJ2-5 18 TRBD2 TRBV6-2/TRBV6-3 once CASSYDPQTSGLEETQYF TGTGCCAGCAGTTACGACCCCCAAACTAGCGGGCTCGAAGAGACCCAGTACTTC
TRBJ2-7 15 TRBD1 TRBV11-2 many CASSFPGGTTYEQYF TGTGCCAGCAGCTTTCCAGGGGGCACCACCTACGAGCAGTACTTC
TRBJ1-2 11 - TRBV20-1 - CSARQGYGYTF TGCAGTGCTAGACAGGGATATGGCTACACCTTC
TRBJ2-2 15 TRBD2 TRBV7-3 - CASSVAGGRTGELFF TGTGCCAGCAGCGTAGCGGGGGGCCGAACCGGGGAGCTGTTTTTT
TRBJ1-1 15 TRBD1 TRBV7-2 - CASSSQGQGNTEAFF TGTGCCAGCAGCTCACAGGGACAGGGGAACACTGAAGCTTTCTTT
TRBJ2-7 15 TRBD1 TRBV28 - CASSPGTGVFYEQYF TGTGCCAGCAGTCCCGGGACAGGGGTTTTCTACGAGCAGTACTTC
TRBJ2-7 16 TRBD2 TRBV30 - CAGTVYQGGRPREQYF TGTGCCGGGACCGTCTATCAAGGCGGGAGACCCCGCGAGCAGTACTTC
TRBJ2-3 14 - TRBV3-1/TRBV3-2 - CASSQIASTDTQYF TGTGCCAGCAGCCAGATAGCTAGCACAGATACGCAGTATTTT
TRBJ1-5 16 - TRBV2 - CASSPRGLNSNQPQHF TGTGCCAGCAGTCCCAGGGGTTTGAATAGCAATCAGCCCCAGCATTTT
TRBJ1-1 13 - TRBV27 - CASSLVANTEAFF TGTGCCAGCAGTTTAGTGGCGAACACTGAAGCTTTCTTT
TRBJ1-2 14 TRBD1 TRBV19 - CASSMGQGNYGYTF TGTGCCAGTAGTATGGGACAGGGAAACTATGGCTACACCTTC
TRBJ2-1 16 - TRBV4-3 - CASSQLQGSSYNEQFF TGCGCCAGCAGCCAATTACAGGGTTCATCCTACAATGAGCAGTTCTTC
TRBJ1-6 13 - TRBV11-3 - CASSLDGDSPLHF TGTGCCAGCAGCTTGGACGGGGATTCACCCCTCCACTTT
TRBJ2-1 13 - TRBV7-3 - CASSLGPRNEQFF TGTGCCAGCAGTTTAGGTCCCCGGAATGAGCAGTTCTTC
TRBJ1-5 15 - TRBV6-2/TRBV6-3 few CASSYGTPSNQPQHF TGTGCCAGCAGTTACGGGACACCTAGCAATCAGCCCCAGCATTTT
TRBJ2-2 15 TRBD1 TRBV5-1 - CASSPGTGNTGELFF TGCGCCAGCAGCCCCGGGACAGGGAACACCGGGGAGCTGTTTTTT
TRBJ1-2 14 TRBD1 TRBV18 - CASSPIGQGDGYTF TGTGCCAGCTCACCAATAGGCCAGGGGGATGGCTACACCTTC
TRBJ2-1 15 TRBD2 TRBV6-5 - CASRPGTSLYNEQFF TGTGCCAGCCGCCCCGGGACTAGCCTCTACAATGAGCAGTTCTTC
TRBJ1-1 15 - TRBV6-6 - CASSTPRGLNTEAFF TGTGCCAGCAGTACCCCTCGGGGGTTGAACACTGAAGCTTTCTTT
TRBJ1-1 13 - TRBV7-2 - CASSLGGRFEAFF TGTGCCAGCAGCTTAGGAGGCCGCTTTGAAGCTTTCTTT
TRBJ1-5 16 TRBD1 TRBV6-2/TRBV6-3 few CASSGNRGLSNQPQHF TGTGCCAGCAGCGGGAACAGGGGGCTGAGCAATCAGCCCCAGCATTTT
TRBJ2-2 18 - TRBV27 once CASSLTSRAGKNTGELFF TGTGCCAGCAGTTTAACGTCTAGGGCGGGCAAGAACACCGGGGAGCTGTTTTTT
TRBJ2-7 16 - TRBV5-6 - CASSLDRGGGPYEQYF TGTGCCAGCAGCTTGGATAGAGGGGGTGGTCCCTACGAGCAGTACTTC
TRBJ2-7 13 - TRBV7-3 - CASSLGDRDEQYF TGTGCCAGCTCTCTCGGCGACCGGGACGAGCAGTACTTC
TRBJ1-5 17 TRBD1 TRBV7-9 - CASSLVDEWDRAQPQHF TGTGCCAGCAGCTTAGTGGATGAGTGGGACAGGGCACAGCCCCAGCATTTT
TRBJ1-2 16 - TRBV28 - CASIGGGPTVPGGYTF TGTGCCAGCATAGGGGGGGGACCAACCGTCCCCGGTGGCTACACCTTC
TRBJ1-5 12 - TRBV7-9 - CASSSVELPQHF TGTGCCAGCAGCTCGGTGGAGTTGCCCCAGCATTTT
TRBJ1-6 12 TRBD1 TRBV28 - CASRTTGAPLHF TGTGCCAGCAGGACTACAGGGGCCCCCCTCCACTTT
TRBJ2-5 15 - TRBV5-8 - CASTPGWQNQETQYF TGTGCCTCCACGCCAGGGTGGCAAAACCAAGAGACCCAGTACTTC
TRBJ2-6 15 - TRBV6-5 - CASSWTDSGANVLTF TGTGCCAGCAGTTGGACAGACTCTGGGGCCAACGTCCTGACTTTC
TRBJ2-7 14 - TRBV24-1 - CATSMSGGTYEQYF TGTGCCACCAGTATGTCAGGGGGGACTTACGAGCAGTACTTC
TRBJ2-2 16 - TRBV21-1 - CASSKRTGGRTGELFF TGTGCCAGCAGCAAACGGACAGGGGGGCGCACCGGGGAGCTGTTTTTT
TRBJ1-3 16 - TRBV19 - CASTRAPGWAGNTIYF TGTGCCAGTACCAGGGCACCTGGATGGGCTGGAAACACCATATATTTT
TRBJ2-7 17 TRBD2 TRBV2 - CASSSPGLAGGGYEQYF TGTGCCAGCAGTTCTCCAGGACTAGCGGGAGGGGGCTACGAGCAGTACTTC
TRBJ2-7 11 - TRBV14 - CASSHIYEQYF TGTGCCAGCAGCCACATCTACGAGCAGTACTTC
TRBJ2-1 15 - TRBV7-8 - CASSLVTGSYNEQFF TGTGCCAGCAGCTTAGTCACGGGGTCCTACAATGAGCAGTTCTTC
TRBJ2-7 16 TRBD2 TRBV5-4 - CASSSSRTSGRNEQYF TGTGCCAGCAGCTCCTCTAGGACTAGCGGGAGGAACGAGCAGTACTTC
TRBJ2-7 16 - TRBV7-2 - CASSLDKMGFAYEQYF TGTGCCAGCAGCTTAGACAAGATGGGCTTCGCCTACGAGCAGTACTTC
TRBJ1-3 15 TRBD1 TRBV10-3 - CAISLTGRSGNTIYF TGTGCCATCAGCCTGACAGGGAGGTCTGGAAACACCATATATTTT
TRBJ1-2 11 TRBD1 TRBV29-1 - CSVRQGDGYTF TGCAGCGTTCGACAGGGCGATGGCTACACCTTC